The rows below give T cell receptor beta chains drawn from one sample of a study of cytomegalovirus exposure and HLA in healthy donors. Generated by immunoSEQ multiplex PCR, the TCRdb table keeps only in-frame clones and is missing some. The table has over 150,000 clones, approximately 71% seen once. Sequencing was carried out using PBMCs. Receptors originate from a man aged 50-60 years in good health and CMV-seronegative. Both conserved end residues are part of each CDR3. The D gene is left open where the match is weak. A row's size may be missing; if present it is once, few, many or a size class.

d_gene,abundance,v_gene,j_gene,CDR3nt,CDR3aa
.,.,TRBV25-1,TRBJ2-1,TGTGCCAGCACAGGGCTACCCTTCTACAATGAGCAGTTCTTC,CASTGLPFYNEQFF
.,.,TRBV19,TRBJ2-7,TGTGCCAGTAGTATAGGTCAAACCGGAGGCTACGAGCAGTACTTC,CASSIGQTGGYEQYF
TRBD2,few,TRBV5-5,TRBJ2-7,TGTGCCAGCAGCTTGGGCGGGGGCTCCTACGAGCAGTACTTC,CASSLGGGSYEQYF
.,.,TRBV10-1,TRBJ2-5,TGCGCCAGCAGTGAAGTCAGGGGACAAGAGACCCAGTACTTC,CASSEVRGQETQYF
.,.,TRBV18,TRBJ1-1,TGTGCCAGCTCACCACCATTCAGGGGCACTGAAGCTTTCTTT,CASSPPFRGTEAFF
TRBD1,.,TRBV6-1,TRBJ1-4,TGTGCCAGCAGTGGTAGACAGGGGGTAGGAGCTCGTGAAAAACTGTTTTTT,CASSGRQGVGAREKLFF
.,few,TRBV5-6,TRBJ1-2,TGTGCCAGCACCCTGGGAGGGAATAACTATGGCTACACCTTC,CASTLGGNNYGYTF
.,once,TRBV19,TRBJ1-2,TGTGCCACAAACTCTCACAGGGACGGTAACTATGGCTACACCTTC,CATNSHRDGNYGYTF
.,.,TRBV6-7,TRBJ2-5,TGTGCCAGCAGTTATTGCAGTGTGCGGCCAGCGCAGACCCAGTACTTC,CASSYCSVRPAQTQYF
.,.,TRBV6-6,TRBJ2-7,TGTGCCAGCAGTTATACGGGTTTCGAGCAGTACTTC,CASSYTGFEQYF
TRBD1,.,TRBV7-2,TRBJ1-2,TGTGCCAGCAGCGGATGGGACAGGGCAGTAAATGGCTACACCTTC,CASSGWDRAVNGYTF
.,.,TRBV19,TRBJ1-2,TGTGCCAGTAGTTCAGGGTTCGGCTACACCTTC,CASSSGFGYTF
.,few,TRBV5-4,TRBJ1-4,TGTGCCAGCAGCTTTGGGGGCACTAATGAAAAACTGTTTTTT,CASSFGGTNEKLFF
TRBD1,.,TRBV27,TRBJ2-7,TGTGCCAGCAGTTTGCTCCGGACAGGCCCTAGTTTGGAGCAGTACTTC,CASSLLRTGPSLEQYF
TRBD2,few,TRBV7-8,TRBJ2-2,TGTGCCAGCAGCTTAGGGGGGAGGACTAGCGGGGGACCTATCACCGGGGAGCTGTTTTTT,CASSLGGRTSGGPITGELFF
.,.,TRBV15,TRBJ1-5,TGTGCCACCAGCACAGGGGTGGACAATCAGCCCCAGCATTTT,CATSTGVDNQPQHF
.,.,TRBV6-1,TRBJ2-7,TGTGCCAGCAGTGAACGAGTACCGCCACCTACCTACGAGCAGTACTTC,CASSERVPPPTYEQYF
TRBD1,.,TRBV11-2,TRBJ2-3,TGTGCCAGCAGCATCGGGACAGGGGTCGGAGATACGCAGTATTTT,CASSIGTGVGDTQYF
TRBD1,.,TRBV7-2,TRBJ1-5,TGTGCCAGCAGCGGGGACAGGGGCGGCCAGCCCCAGCATTTT,CASSGDRGGQPQHF
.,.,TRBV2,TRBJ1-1,TGTGCCAGCACCAATCAAAGGGGGAACACTGAAGCTTTCTTT,CASTNQRGNTEAFF
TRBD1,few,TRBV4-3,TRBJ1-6,TGCGCCAGCAGCCTGGGACAGGGTTCACCCCTCCACTTT,CASSLGQGSPLHF
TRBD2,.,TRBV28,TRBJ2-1,TGTGCCAGCAGTTTAACGGGGGGGTCGGATGAGCAGTTCTTC,CASSLTGGSDEQFF
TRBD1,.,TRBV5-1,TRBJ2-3,TGCGCCAGCAGCTCTCCCGCTGGGACAGGGGTAACAGATACGCAGTATTTT,CASSSPAGTGVTDTQYF
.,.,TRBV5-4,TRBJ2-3,TGTGCCAGCAGCTTATTCAATATGCGGGGAAGCACAGATACGCAGTATTTT,CASSLFNMRGSTDTQYF
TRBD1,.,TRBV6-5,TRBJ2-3,TGTGCCAGCAGCCCAGGACAGGGGCGCACAGATACGCAGTATTTT,CASSPGQGRTDTQYF
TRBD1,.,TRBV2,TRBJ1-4,TGTGCCAGCAGTGTACCCCTCCTTCGTCAGGGGGCGCGTGAAAAACTGTTTTTT,CASSVPLLRQGAREKLFF
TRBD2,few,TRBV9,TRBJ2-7,TGTGCCAGCAGCCCTCGGACTAGCGGGGTTTACGAGCAGTACTTC,CASSPRTSGVYEQYF
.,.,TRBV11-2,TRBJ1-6,TGTGCCAGCACTCGAGGGAGCTCCTATAATTCACCCCTCCACTTT,CASTRGSSYNSPLHF
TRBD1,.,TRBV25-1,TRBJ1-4,TGTGCCAGCAGTGACACCGGGACAGAAGATGAAAAACTGTTTTTT,CASSDTGTEDEKLFF
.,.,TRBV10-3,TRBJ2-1,TGTGCCATCAGTGATCTCGTTGAGCAGTTCTTC,CAISDLVEQFF
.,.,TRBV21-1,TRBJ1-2,TGTGCCAGCAGCAAAGACTTAACCCCTCTAGGAACTAACTATGGCTACACCTTC,CASSKDLTPLGTNYGYTF
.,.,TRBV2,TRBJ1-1,TGTGCCAGCAGTGTTCAAGACATGAACACTGAAGCTTTCTTT,CASSVQDMNTEAFF
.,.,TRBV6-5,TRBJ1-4,TGTGCCAGCAGTACCTGGAAGGCAGGGAATGAAAAACTGTTTTTT,CASSTWKAGNEKLFF
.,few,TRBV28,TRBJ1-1,TGTGCCAGCAGCTCCCTGTTGGGGGGAGGGAACACTGAAGCTTTCTTT,CASSSLLGGGNTEAFF
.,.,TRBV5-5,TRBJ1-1,TGTGCCAGCAGCGGGGGGACGGTGAACACTGAAGCTTTCTTT,CASSGGTVNTEAFF
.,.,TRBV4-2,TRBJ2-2,TGTGCCAGCAGCCATCCCGACAGTGACACCGGGGAGCTGTTTTTT,CASSHPDSDTGELFF
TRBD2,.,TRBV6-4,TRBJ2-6,TGTGCCAGCAGCGTGGAGGGGACTACTGGGGCCAACGTCCTGACTTTC,CASSVEGTTGANVLTF
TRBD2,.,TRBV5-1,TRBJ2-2,TGCGCCAGCAGCTTGGCCCCGGGACTAGCGGGGGCGGGGACCGGGGAGCTGTTTTTT,CASSLAPGLAGAGTGELFF
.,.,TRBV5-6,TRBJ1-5,TGTGCCAGCAGCTGGCACACAGAATACAATCAGCCCCAGCATTTT,CASSWHTEYNQPQHF
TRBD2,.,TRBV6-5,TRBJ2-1,TGTGCCAGCATTAAGCGGGGCAACTCCTACAATGAGCAGTTCTTC,CASIKRGNSYNEQFF
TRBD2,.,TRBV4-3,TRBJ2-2,TGCGCCAGCAGCCAGGGACTAGCGGGGGCCTACACCGGGGAGCTGTTTTTT,CASSQGLAGAYTGELFF
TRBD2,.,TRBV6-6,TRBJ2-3,TGTGCCTCGGCCTTAGCGGGGGCGGCAGATACGCAGTATTTT,CASALAGAADTQYF
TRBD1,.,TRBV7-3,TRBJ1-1,TGTGCCAGCAGCTCGACAGGGGAAAGCACTGAAGCTTTCTTT,CASSSTGESTEAFF
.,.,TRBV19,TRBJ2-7,TGTGCCAGTAGTATAGCAAGACGGCAGGGTGGAGGGGTCGAGCAGTACTTC,CASSIARRQGGGVEQYF
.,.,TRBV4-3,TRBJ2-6,TGCGCCAGCAGCCAAATCCAGGGTGCTGGGGCCAACGTCCTGGCTTTC,CASSQIQGAGANVLAF
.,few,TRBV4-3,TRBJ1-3,TGCGCCAGCAGCCAGCTATGGGGGGGCAGGCTTGGAAACACCATATATTTT,CASSQLWGGRLGNTIYF
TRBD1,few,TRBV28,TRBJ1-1,TGTGCCAGCAGTTCTCAGGGGGCGCAGAACACTGAAGCTTTCTTT,CASSSQGAQNTEAFF
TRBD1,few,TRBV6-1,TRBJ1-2,TGTGCCAGCAGTGAACTGCGGGACAGACTTAATGGCTACACCTTC,CASSELRDRLNGYTF
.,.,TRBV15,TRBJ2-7,TGTGCCACCAGCAGGGACTCTCAGAGAGGCGGCTACGAGCAGTACTTC,CATSRDSQRGGYEQYF
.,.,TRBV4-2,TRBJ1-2,TGTGCCAGCAGCCAAGGGAAGGAGAACTATGGCTACACCTTC,CASSQGKENYGYTF
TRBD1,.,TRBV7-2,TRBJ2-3,TGTGCCAGCAGCTTATCCCGACAGGGGAGCACAGATACGCAGTATTTT,CASSLSRQGSTDTQYF